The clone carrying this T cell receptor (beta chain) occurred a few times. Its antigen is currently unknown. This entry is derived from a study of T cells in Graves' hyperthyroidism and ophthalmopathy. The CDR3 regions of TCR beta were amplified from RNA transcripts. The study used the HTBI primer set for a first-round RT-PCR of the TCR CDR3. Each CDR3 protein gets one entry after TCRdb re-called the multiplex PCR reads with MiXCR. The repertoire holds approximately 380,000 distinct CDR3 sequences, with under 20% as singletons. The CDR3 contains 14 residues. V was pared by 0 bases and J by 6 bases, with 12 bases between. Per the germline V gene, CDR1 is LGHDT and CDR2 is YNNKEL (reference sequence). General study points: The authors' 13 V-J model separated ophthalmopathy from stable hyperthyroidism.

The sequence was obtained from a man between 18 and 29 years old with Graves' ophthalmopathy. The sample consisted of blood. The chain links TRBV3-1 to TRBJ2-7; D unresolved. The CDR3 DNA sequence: TGTGCCAGCAGCCAAGATTATTGGGCGACCGAGCAGTACTTC. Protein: CASSQDYWATEQYF.